The 27 T cell receptor beta chains below come from one sample, sequenced in a study of cytomegalovirus exposure and HLA in healthy donors. Assay used: immunoSEQ multiplex PCR; TCRdb lists only in-frame clones, some missing. The data show 70,000 or so clones, with around 93% seen just once and around 3% held by the top ten. Source material: PBMCs. The source of these receptors is a man between 18 and 29 years old in good health and CMV-seronegative.

The genes are TRBV29-1 and TRBJ2-7, with a possible D match to TRBD1 (7 bases). The CDR3 totals 11 residues. Germline V gene data show CDR1 as SQVTM and CDR2 as ANQGSEA. V gave up 6 bases and J gave up 7 bases, with 13 bases separating them. CDR3 nucleotide sequence: TGCAGCGTAGACAGGGCGGGGGAGCAGTACTTC. Its protein product is CSVDRAGEQYF.

The chain has TRBV4-3 and TRBJ1-2; D unclear. This CDR3 contains 14 residues. Trimming pared 0 bases from V and 2 bases from J, leaving 7 bases between. Germline CDR1 and CDR2: LGHNA and YSLEER. CDR3 sequence (DNA): TGCGCCAGCAGCCAAGAAAGCCTGAACTATGGCTACACCTTC. Translation gives CASSQESLNYGYTF.

The rearrangement uses TRBV7-2 and TRBJ1-5, with D possibly TRBD1 on 6 matching bases. Deletions cut 4 bases from V and 6 bases from J, with 16 bases between. The CDR3 loop spans 15 amino acids. Germline V gene data show CDR1 as SGHTA and CDR2 as FQGNSA. CDR3 sequence (DNA): TGTGCCAGCAGCTCTCAGCAGGGGAGGGGTCAGCCCCAGCATTTT. Protein product: CASSSQQGRGQPQHF.

This rearrangement joins TRBV28 to TRBJ1-4; D call uncertain. CDR3 length: 11 amino acids. From germline, CDR1 is MDHEN and CDR2 SYDVKM. V lost 7 bases and J lost 11, with 11 bases in between. The CDR3 sequence is CASMTLEKLFF. The CDR3 DNA reads as TGTGCCAGCATGACACTAGAGAAACTGTTTTTT.

This chain connects TRBV7-2 to TRBJ2-7; tentatively, D is TRBD2 (6 bases). CDR3 length: 15 residues. The germline V gene has CDR1 SGHTA and CDR2 FQGNSA. The germline V and J ends were trimmed by 3 bases and 7 bases, with 19 bases remaining between them. For the CDR3, the DNA is TGTGCCAGCAGCTTGCGTGGGACTTACAAGGGGGAGCAGTACTTC. It encodes CASSLRGTYKGEQYF.

The chain uses TRBV7-2 and TRBJ2-4; the match to TRBD2 covers 7 bases. V lost 11 bases to trimming and J lost 1 base; unmatched junction nucleotides: 8. There are 14 residues in the CDR3. Germline V gives CDR1 SGHTA, CDR2 FQGNSA. The CDR3 DNA sequence: TGTGCCCTGGGGGGGTTTGAGGCCAAAAACATTCAGTACTTC. The encoded protein is CALGGFEAKNIQYF.

The CDR3 nucleotides read TGTGCCAGTAGCCTTACTAGCGGGGGCCCGGAGGCAGATACGCAGTATTTT. This sequence encodes CASSLTSGGPEADTQYF. The rearrangement joins TRBV19 to TRBJ2-3; TRBD2 matches at 11 bases. From germline, CDR1 is LNHDA and CDR2 SQIVND (reference sequence). The CDR3 has 17 residues. V shed 6 bases, J shed 4 bases, and the junction held 12 bases outside the gene matches.

The gene calls are TRBV7-9 and TRBJ2-7, with TRBD2 as a possible D gene (5 bases). The CDR3 extends over 15 amino acids. Germline V lookup: CDR1 SEHNR, CDR2 FQNEAQ (reference sequence). V gave up 1 base and J gave up 2 bases, with 12 bases separating them. The CDR3 reads CASSLVGGGTYEQYF. As DNA, the CDR3 is TGTGCCAGCAGCTTAGTAGGCGGAGGAACCTACGAGCAGTACTTC.

The gene calls are TRBV2 and TRBJ1-1; D is unresolved. The germline V gene encodes CDR1 SNHLY and CDR2 FYNNEI. CDR3 length equals 14 residues. V was cut by 5 bases and J by 0 bases, with 10 bases left in between. CDR3: CASSTLQMNTEAFF. In DNA, the CDR3 is TGTGCCAGCAGTACCTTGCAGATGAACACTGAAGCTTTCTTT.

The V and J genes are TRBV20-1 and TRBJ1-1; D unclear. Germline V gene sequence: CDR1 DFQATT, CDR2 SNEGSKA (reference sequence). Trimming took off 4 bases at V and 3 bases at J, with 6 bases between the two ends. The CDR3 runs to 11 residues. The CDR3 reads CSAKGDTEAFF. The CDR3, as DNA: TGCAGTGCTAAGGGAGACACTGAAGCTTTCTTT.

This chain uses TRBV29-1 with TRBJ1-4; D is uncertain. The CDR3 is 11 residues long. Germline CDR1 is SQVTM and CDR2 is ANQGSEA. Trimming removed 4 bases at V and 7 bases at J, with 7 bases between. As DNA, the CDR3 is TGCAGCGTTGTGCGGAGTGAAAAACTGTTTTTT. It encodes CSVVRSEKLFF.

The chain uses TRBV4-3 and TRBJ1-1, with D hard to call. V lost 0 bases and J lost 4, with 15 bases in between. CDR1 is LGHNA and CDR2 is YSLEER in the germline V gene. The CDR3 length is 16 residues. CDR3 loop: CASSQDRFQAGTEAFF. CDR3 bases: TGCGCCAGCAGCCAAGATCGGTTCCAGGCGGGCACTGAAGCTTTCTTT.

The rearrangement links TRBV18 to TRBJ2-1, with 14 bases lining up with TRBD2. The germline gives CDR1 KGHSH, CDR2 LQKENI. Trimming removed 3 bases from V and 7 bases from J; junction bases left unmatched: 2. The CDR3 runs to 15 residues. Written as DNA, the CDR3 is TGTGCCAGCTCACCCGGGACTAGCGGGGGTAATGAGCAGTTCTTC. This sequence encodes CASSPGTSGGNEQFF. Combining the CDR3 with reference TRBV18 and TRBJ2-1 gives the whole variable domain NAGVMQNPRHLVRRRGQEARLRCSPMKGHSHVYWYRQLPEEGLKFMVYLQKENIIDESGMPKERFSAEFPKEGPSILRIQQVVRGDSAAYFCASSPGTSGGNEQFFGPGTRLTVL.

The chain is built from TRBV13 and TRBJ2-1; 10 bases match TRBD2. CDR1 is PRHDT, CDR2 FYEKMQ, per germline (reference sequence). The length of the CDR3 is 15 residues. The J segment lost 6 bases and the V segment lost 5 bases, leaving 7 bases of the junction unmatched. The CDR3 sequence is CASSPSSGRANEQFF. The DNA of the CDR3 is TGTGCCAGCAGCCCCTCCAGCGGGAGGGCCAATGAGCAGTTCTTC.

This chain links TRBV2 with TRBJ2-4, with 7 bases identical to TRBD1. The junction had 10 bases not matched to a gene; V was cut back by 11 bases and J by 3 bases. The CDR3 sequence is 14 residues long. Germline V gives CDR1 SNHLY, CDR2 FYNNEI. The CDR3 coding sequence is TGTGCCGGACGAAGGGGGCCGGACAAAAACATTCAGTACTTC. Amino acids: CAGRRGPDKNIQYF.

V gene TRBV27 combines with J gene TRBJ2-1; possibly TRBD2 for D (5 bases). The V end lost 5 bases, the J end lost 0 bases, and 11 bases lay between the germline ends. This CDR3 has 15 amino acids. CDR1 is MNHEY and CDR2 is SMNVEV in the germline V gene (reference sequence). The CDR3, as DNA: TGTGCCAGCAGTCTGGTGGGGAGCTCCTACAATGAGCAGTTCTTC. Its translation is CASSLVGSSYNEQFF.

This chain links TRBV27 with TRBJ2-3, with TRBD1 matching 7 bases. Per the germline V gene, CDR1 is MNHEY and CDR2 is SMNVEV (reference sequence). This CDR3 comprises 14 residues. The J segment lost 5 bases and the V segment lost 2 bases, leaving 4 bases of the junction unmatched. CDR3 residues: CASSLNDRVDTQYF. In DNA, the CDR3 is TGTGCCAGCAGTTTAAACGACAGGGTAGATACGCAGTATTTT.

The rearrangement joins TRBV6-1 to TRBJ2-1; TRBD1 might be the D (6 bases). CDR1 and CDR2 from the germline V gene are MNHNS and SASEGT. This CDR3 has 15 amino acids. Deletions cut 1 base from V and 2 bases from J, with 9 bases between. CDR3 bases: TGTGCCAGCAGTGAAGGGACAGTTCCCTACAATGAGCAGTTCTTC. This encodes CASSEGTVPYNEQFF.

The CDR3 loop is CASSPGHQQYF. The CDR3, as DNA: TGTGCCAGCAGTCCGGGACACCAGCAGTACTTC. The chain uses TRBV6-5 and TRBJ2-7; D is possibly TRBD1 (6 bases). The V end was cut by 5 bases, the J end by 8 bases, with 10 bases between. The CDR3 runs 11 residues. Germline CDR1 and CDR2: MNHEY and SVGAGI.

The chain combines TRBV25-1 with TRBJ1-1; TRBD1 is a possible D gene (5 bases). The CDR3 runs 13 residues. CDR1 and CDR2 from the germline V gene are MGHDK and SYGVNS. The ends were cut back, 7 bases at V and 3 bases at J, with 12 bases in the middle. The CDR3 DNA reads as TGTGCCAGCATCCCCAGGGAGGACACTGAAGCTTTCTTT. Its translation: CASIPREDTEAFF.

The V and J genes are TRBV19 and TRBJ2-2; possible D gene TRBD1, 5 bases. The CDR3 extends over 16 amino acids. The V end was cut by 2 bases, the J end by 4 bases, with 14 bases between. Per the germline V gene, CDR1 is LNHDA and CDR2 is SQIVND (reference sequence). CDR3 protein: CASSISRGASTGELFF. CDR3 in DNA: TGTGCCAGTAGTATATCTAGGGGCGCGAGCACCGGGGAGCTGTTTTTT.

CDR3 DNA sequence: TGTGCCAGCTCACCTCCAGGGCACTATGGCTACACCTTC. Translated: CASSPPGHYGYTF. This chain joins TRBV18 and TRBJ1-2; possibly TRBD1 for D (5 bases). This CDR3 is built from 13 residues. Germline V CDR1 and CDR2: KGHSH, LQKENI. Trimming left V 3 bases short and J 3 bases short, with 8 bases between.

The chain carries TRBV27 and TRBJ2-3; D is ambiguous. Germline V gene sequence: CDR1 MNHEY, CDR2 SMNVEV (reference sequence). The V and J ends lost 7 bases and 3 bases respectively, with 8 bases between them. CDR3 length equals 12 residues. The CDR3 nucleotides are TGTGCCAGCATCGTCGTAACAGATACGCAGTATTTT. Translated, it gives CASIVVTDTQYF.

The V and J genes are TRBV4-1 and TRBJ2-1, with TRBD2 matching over 10 bases. This CDR3 has 17 amino acids. The V gene's germline CDR1 is MGHRA and CDR2 YSYEKL. J was trimmed by 3 bases and V by 6 bases; bases with no gene match: 11. In nucleotides, the CDR3 is TGCGCCAGCAGACAGGCCGCAGCGGGAGGGATCTACAATGAGCAGTTCTTC. It yields the protein CASRQAAAGGIYNEQFF.

The rearrangement links TRBV19 to TRBJ1-2, with 10 bases aligning to TRBD1. J was trimmed by 1 base and V by 3 bases; bases with no gene match: 5. The CDR3 has 16 residues. Germline CDR1 LNHDA, CDR2 SQIVND (reference sequence). CDR3 residues: CASSIRDRGYNYGYTF. In DNA form, the CDR3 reads TGTGCCAGTAGTATCCGGGACAGGGGTTATAACTATGGCTACACCTTC.

The chain is built from TRBV4-3 and TRBJ2-7; 7 bases align to TRBD2. The CDR3 totals 14 residues. Germline V lookup: CDR1 LGHNA, CDR2 YSLEER. The junction had 5 bases not matched to a gene; V was cut back by 0 bases and J by 6 bases. In nucleotides, the CDR3 is TGCGCCAGCAGCCAAGAGTGGGCTAGCGGCGAGCAGTACTTC. Its translation is CASSQEWASGEQYF.

The chain carries TRBV6-5 and TRBJ2-1; D call uncertain. This CDR3 is built from 14 residues. The germline V gene encodes CDR1 MNHEY and CDR2 SVGAGI. Trimming took 8 bases from V and 4 from J, leaving 15 bases between them. The CDR3: CASGVEFGYNEQFF. In DNA form, the CDR3 reads TGTGCCAGCGGAGTGGAATTCGGGTACAATGAGCAGTTCTTC.